This TCR beta chain was sequenced during a study of tumor-infiltrating lymphocytes in localized non-small cell lung cancer. The assay was immunoSEQ multiplex PCR, and TCRdb's table has in-frame clones only and misses some. Of 15,000 to 20,000 clones detected, just under 80% appear once; the ten largest clones hold around 4.9%. Trimming left V 0 bases short and J 0 bases short, with 13 bases between. The V gene's germline CDR1 is SGDLS and CDR2 YYNGEE. The CDR3 contains 17 residues. This clone was counted a single time. The specimen sequenced was lung tumor tissue. The V gene is TRBV9, the J gene TRBJ2-1, with D perhaps TRBD2 (6 bases). This TCR was sampled from a human donor with non-small cell lung cancer. The DNA of the CDR3 is TGTGCCAGCAGCGTAGGGACCGGGGGAAGCTCCTACAATGAGCAGTTCTTC. Translation gives CASSVGTGGSSYNEQFF.